The entry below describes one T cell receptor (beta chain). Its antigen is as yet unknown. These data are taken from a study of CD8+ T cells in alopecia areata. Across the study: Among treated patients, severity was scored by affected scalp area percentage.

With 2 bases removed from V and 4 bases from J, the gap between germline ends came to 22 bases. From germline, CDR1 is LGHNA and CDR2 YSLEER. The CDR3 totals 18 residues. Noted treatment: oral pan-JAK inhibitor, 5-10 mg twice daily. Obtained from alopecia areata patients were lesional scalp punch biopsies along with peripheral blood. The study, taken as a whole, reports: Among the top 100, expanded CD8+ clones, as well as scalp clonality, were significantly decreased by tofacitinib.

It was cDNA, reverse transcribed from extracted RNA, that served as the sequencing template. Data came from immunoSEQ multiplex PCR; TCRdb stores just in-frame clones and leaves some out. Here the sample spans under 350,000 clones, 58% being singletons. The clonotype was recovered from a human donor with alopecia areata. The rearrangement uses TRBV4-3 and TRBJ2-3, with D tentatively TRBD2 (6 bases). This specimen consisted of CD4+ T cells sorted from blood, obtained at week 24, from a patient treated with tofacitinib. The CDR3 coding sequence is TGCGCCAGCAGCCAATATGGGTCCGGGGGAGTTGGCGCAGATACGCAGTATTTT. Protein sequence: CASSQYGSGGVGADTQYF.